These 7 T cell receptor beta chains came from one sample sequenced in a study of shared clonotypes between healthy human individuals. Data came from immunoSEQ multiplex PCR; TCRdb stores just in-frame clones and leaves some out. The sample consists of around 510,000 clones, 95% to 96% of them appearing once. The sequencing input was naive CD4+ T cells sorted from blood. Subset indicated: CD45RA+ positively selected. The receptors originated from a woman aged 25-40 years in good health.

The CDR3 region has the DNA TGTGCCAGCAGTTTTAGCGATCAAGAGACCCAGTACTTC. This translates into CASSFSDQETQYF. This chain uses TRBV27 with TRBJ2-5, with TRBD2 as a possible D gene (5 bases). Looked up from germline, CDR1 is MNHEY and CDR2 is SMNVEV (reference sequence). V was trimmed by 3 bases and J by 2 bases, leaving 7 bases between them. CDR3 size: 13 residues.

V usage is TRBV19 and J usage is TRBJ1-2, with D perhaps matching TRBD1 (5 bases). Germline V gene data show CDR1 as LNHDA and CDR2 as SQIVND (reference sequence). Trimming pared 8 bases from V and 0 bases from J, leaving 16 bases between. The CDR3 runs 15 residues. The CDR3 loop reads CASRDRGLTNYGYTF. CDR3 nucleotides: TGTGCCAGTCGGGACCGGGGATTGACTAACTATGGCTACACCTTC.

The rearrangement joins TRBV10-1 to TRBJ2-5, with 8 bases fitting TRBD1. Germline-derived CDR1 and CDR2 are WNHNN and SYGVQD (reference sequence). The CDR3 is 13 amino acids. V gave up 2 bases and J gave up 7 bases; unmatched junction bases: 3. The CDR3 nucleotides read TGCGCCAGCAGTGAGGGACAGGGAGTGACCCAGTACTTC. It translates to CASSEGQGVTQYF.

The rearrangement links TRBV2 to TRBJ1-3; a possible D gene is TRBD1 (5 bases). The CDR3 is 15 residues long. Germline CDR1 and CDR2: SNHLY and FYNNEI. V was clipped by 4 bases and J by 0 bases, with 10 bases between them. The CDR3 DNA follows: TGTGCCAGCAGTGGTCAGGGTGTCTCTGGAAACACCATATATTTT. Translated, it gives CASSGQGVSGNTIYF.

This chain joins TRBV6-5 and TRBJ1-5; TRBD1 matches at 7 bases. The CDR3 spans 16 residues. Per the germline V gene, CDR1 is MNHEY and CDR2 is SVGAGI. After removal of 4 bases from V and 0 bases from J, the junction contained 6 bases not matched to a gene. The CDR3 sequence is CASSSNDRVSNQPQHF. The CDR3 nucleotides are TGTGCCAGCAGTTCAAATGACAGGGTTAGCAATCAGCCCCAGCATTTT.

In nucleotides, the CDR3 is TGTGCCAGCAGTGAAGACCCTTCCTACGAGCAGTACTTC. Protein product: CASSEDPSYEQYF. The chain combines TRBV6-1 with TRBJ2-7, with no clear D. The V gene lost 1 base and the J gene lost 1 base, with 5 bases spanning the gap. The length of the CDR3 is 13 residues. Germline CDR1 is MNHNS and CDR2 is SASEGT.

The chain combines TRBV28 with TRBJ1-5; TRBD1 might be the D (6 bases). Trimming shortened V by 7 bases and J by 0 bases, and 19 bases separated the two germline ends. The CDR3 has 17 amino acids. Germline CDR1 and CDR2: MDHEN and SYDVKM. DNA for the CDR3: TGTGCCAGCATCCTAACAGGGTCGTGGGATAGCAATCAGCCCCAGCATTTT. This sequence encodes CASILTGSWDSNQPQHF.